This TCR beta chain comes out of a study of control samples from healthy donors and cancer patients. Trimming removed 0 bases from V and 1 base from J, with 14 bases in between. Germline assignment: CDR1 SGDLS and CDR2 YYNGEE. The CDR3 runs 17 residues. Profiling relied on immunoSEQ multiplex PCR, and the TCRdb table lists in-frame clones only, not all of them. The repertoire holds approximately 100,000 clones, with around 88% as singletons. The sequencing input was blood. The chain uses TRBV9 and TRBJ1-3; D unclear. The clonotype originates from a young man in good health. CDR3 region: CASSVDGRMNSGNTIYF. The CDR3 DNA follows: TGTGCCAGCAGCGTAGACGGCCGGATGAATTCTGGAAACACCATATATTTT. The full variable domain, rest sourced from reference TRBV9 and TRBJ1-3, is DSGVTQTPKHLITATGQRVTLRCSPRSGDLSVYWYQQSLDQGLQFLIQYYNGEERAKGNILERFSAQQFPDLHSELNLSSLELGDSALYFCASSVDGRMNSGNTIYFGEGSWLTVV.